Each of the 22 T cell receptor beta chains below was sequenced from the same sample in a study of shared clonotypes between healthy human individuals. The method was immunoSEQ multiplex PCR; TCRdb's version includes in-frame clones alone and lacks a portion of them. This sample has some 2,400,000 clones; nearly 97% occur once, and the top ten carry 0.1% to 0.15%. Sequences were obtained from naive CD4+ T cells sorted from blood. Indicated subset: CD45RA+ positively selected. Receptors were obtained from a man between 18 and 35 years old in good health.

In DNA, the CDR3 is TGCAGCGTTGCGGCCTTAATTAGCACAGATACGCAGTATTTT. It encodes CSVAALISTDTQYF. This chain uses TRBV29-1 with TRBJ2-3; D is uncertain. Germline V CDR1 and CDR2: SQVTM, ANQGSEA. V was pared by 4 bases and J by 0 bases, with 11 bases between. The CDR3 extends over 14 amino acids.

The CDR3 spells CASRSPGPPYGYTF. The CDR3 nucleotides read TGTGCCAGCAGGTCGCCAGGGCCTCCTTATGGCTACACCTTC. This chain uses TRBV6-1 with TRBJ1-2; tentatively, D is TRBD1 (5 bases). Looked up from germline, CDR1 is MNHNS and CDR2 is SASEGT. V gave up 6 bases and J gave up 5 bases, with 16 bases separating them. CDR3 length: 14 amino acids.

This chain connects TRBV7-6 to TRBJ2-2, with D perhaps matching TRBD1 or TRBD2 (6 bases each). V was clipped by 5 bases and J by 0 bases, with 13 bases between them. The CDR3 consists of 16 residues. CDR1 is SGHVS and CDR2 is FNYEAQ in the germline V gene. As DNA, the CDR3 is TGTGCCAGCAGCCCCAGGGGCGGGGCGAACACCGGGGAGCTGTTTTTT. Translated, it gives CASSPRGGANTGELFF.

V and J are TRBV7-2 and TRBJ2-7, with D unresolved. This CDR3 spans 16 amino acids. V lost 4 bases and J lost 3, with 19 bases in between. Germline CDR1 and CDR2: SGHTA and FQGNSA. CDR3 nucleotide sequence: TGTGCCAGCAGCTCGACCGCCGGTATCGCAAACTACGAGCAGTACTTC. It codes for CASSSTAGIANYEQYF. The complete variable domain, with remaining parts taken from reference TRBV7-2 and TRBJ2-7, reads GAGVSQSPSNKVTEKGKDVELRCDPISGHTALYWYRQSLGQGLEFLIYFQGNSAPDKSGLPSDRFSAERTGGSVSTLTIQRTQQEDSAVYLCASSSTAGIANYEQYFGPGTRLTVT.

The chain couples TRBV4-1 to TRBJ1-5; the D is unclear. From germline, CDR1 is MGHRA and CDR2 YSYEKL. V lost 4 bases to trimming and J lost 8 bases, with 18 bases between them. CDR3 length equals 15 residues. The CDR3 reads CASSLQGLTREPQHF. CDR3 sequence (DNA): TGCGCCAGCAGCCTGCAAGGGCTTACGAGGGAGCCCCAGCATTTT.

This sequence joins TRBV12-5 and TRBJ1-5; unclear D gene. CDR1 is LGHNT, CDR2 FRNRAP, per germline. This CDR3 is built from 12 residues. The V and J ends lost 5 bases and 7 bases respectively, with 9 bases between them. The CDR3 loop reads CASGPRIQPQHF. The CDR3, as DNA: TGTGCTAGTGGTCCCCGGATCCAGCCCCAGCATTTT. The whole variable domain, filled in from reference TRBV12-5 and TRBJ1-5, reads DARVTQTPRHKVTEMGQEVTMRCQPILGHNTVFWYRQTMMQGLELLAYFRNRAPLDDSGMPKDRFSAEMPDATLATLKIQPSEPRDSAVYFCASGPRIQPQHFGDGTRLSIL.

The chain couples TRBV5-1 to TRBJ1-5, with unresolved D. The germline gives CDR1 SGHRS, CDR2 YFSETQ. The V and J ends lost 1 base and 5 bases respectively, with 7 bases between them. This CDR3 is built from 13 residues. CDR3 region: CASSLNPDQPQHF. The CDR3 nucleotides read TGCGCCAGCAGCTTGAATCCAGATCAGCCCCAGCATTTT.

The J gene is TRBJ1-1, the V gene TRBV6-5; D uncertain. This CDR3 contains 14 residues. Per the germline V gene, CDR1 is MNHEY and CDR2 is SVGAGI. Trimming took off 6 bases at V and 0 bases at J, with 11 bases between the two ends. The CDR3 DNA sequence: TGTGCCAGCAGGAGAGGCGAGTTGAACACTGAAGCTTTCTTT. Translation: CASRRGELNTEAFF.

This clone was observed a single time. This chain joins TRBV10-3 and TRBJ2-5; a weak D match, TRBD1 (5 bases). CDR3 length: 13 amino acids. In germline, CDR1 is ENHRY, CDR2 SYGVKD. V was shortened by 6 bases and J by 5 bases, with 13 bases between the two germline ends. CDR3 nucleotides: TGTGCCATCAGAACAGGACCGACGGAGACCCAGTACTTC. It encodes CAIRTGPTETQYF.

V gene TRBV7-9 combines with J gene TRBJ1-1, with a possible D match to TRBD1 (6 bases). Trimming left V 2 bases short and J 2 bases short, with 15 bases between. Germline V gene sequence: CDR1 SEHNR, CDR2 FQNEAQ (reference sequence). The CDR3 length is 16 residues. CDR3 nucleotide sequence: TGTGCCAGCAGCTTATGGGCAGGGGCTTTAAACACTGAAGCTTTCTTT. As protein: CASSLWAGALNTEAFF.

This rearrangement joins TRBV6-6 to TRBJ2-5; 7 nucleotides match TRBD1. The CDR3 totals 15 residues. Germline lookup yields CDR1 MNHNY and CDR2 SVGAGI (reference sequence). V was pared by 2 bases and J by 1 base, with 4 bases of the junction left unmatched. DNA for the CDR3: TGTGCCAGCAGTTACCCGACAGGGCCCCAAGAGACCCAGTACTTC. Its protein product is CASSYPTGPQETQYF.

This clone showed up just once. The sample holds other DNA sequences that translate to the same CDR3. The chain recombines TRBV5-1 with TRBJ2-3; weak D call: TRBD1 (6 bases). Trimming pared 0 bases from V and 3 bases from J, leaving 11 bases between. The CDR3 is 15 residues long. Germline V CDR1 and CDR2: SGHRS, YFSETQ. CDR3 residues: CASSLEGDRTDTQYF. The CDR3 DNA reads TGCGCCAGCAGCTTGGAGGGGGATCGAACAGATACGCAGTATTTT.

V is TRBV10-3 and J is TRBJ2-1, with 11 positions matching TRBD2. The CDR3 has 16 amino acids. Germline CDR1 reads ENHRY; CDR2 reads SYGVKD. The trim removed 0 bases at V and 7 bases at J, leaving 5 bases unmatched. As DNA, the CDR3 is TGTGCCATCAGTGAGTCGGGACTAGCGGTGCGGAATGAGCAGTTCTTC. Residues: CAISESGLAVRNEQFF.

The chain is built from TRBV30 and TRBJ2-7; 7 bases are a match to TRBD1. Germline V gene data show CDR1 as GTSNPN and CDR2 as SVGIG (reference sequence). The J segment lost 4 bases and the V segment lost 4 bases, leaving 4 bases of the junction unmatched. The CDR3 runs to 12 residues. CDR3 bases: TGTGCCTGGACAGAGACAGGGTACGAGCAGTACTTC. Translated, it gives CAWTETGYEQYF.

The chain recombines TRBV5-1 with TRBJ1-6; TRBD1 is a possible D gene (5 bases). Trimming cost V 0 bases and J 0 bases, with 13 bases left between them. There are 18 residues in the CDR3. Per the germline V gene, CDR1 is SGHRS and CDR2 is YFSETQ. CDR3 nucleotides: TGCGCCAGCAGCTTGGCCGGAGGGACGAGCTCCTATAATTCACCCCTCCACTTT. Translation gives CASSLAGGTSSYNSPLHF.

In its sample, this clone was seen once. J is TRBJ2-1 and V is TRBV7-2, with 10 bases aligning to TRBD2. The CDR3 loop spans 16 amino acids. V trimming: 0 bases; J trimming: 8 bases; junction bases outside the gene matches: 7. CDR1 and CDR2 from the germline V gene are SGHTA and FQGNSA. Here the CDR3 reads CASSLAASGSWDEQFF. CDR3 nucleotides: TGTGCCAGCAGCTTAGCGGCTAGCGGGAGCTGGGATGAGCAGTTCTTC.

The CDR3 DNA reads TGTGCCTGGGGACCCGGGACCTTGAACTACGAGCAGTACTTC. Protein sequence: CAWGPGTLNYEQYF. This chain connects TRBV30 to TRBJ2-7, with D perhaps given as TRBD1 or TRBD2 (5 bases each). This CDR3 spans 14 amino acids. Germline V gives CDR1 GTSNPN, CDR2 SVGIG (reference sequence). V gave up 5 bases and J gave up 3 bases, with 17 bases separating them.

V and J are TRBV18 and TRBJ2-4; a weak D match, TRBD1 (6 bases). The germline V and J ends were trimmed by 3 bases and 2 bases, with 11 bases remaining between them. CDR1 and CDR2 (germline): KGHSH, LQKENI. There are 15 residues in the CDR3. The CDR3 here is CASSPGQGTKNIQYF. CDR3 DNA sequence: TGTGCCAGCTCACCGGGGCAGGGGACCAAAAACATTCAGTACTTC. The full variable domain, completed using reference TRBV18 and TRBJ2-4, is NAGVMQNPRHLVRRRGQEARLRCSPMKGHSHVYWYRQLPEEGLKFMVYLQKENIIDESGMPKERFSAEFPKEGPSILRIQQVVRGDSAAYFCASSPGQGTKNIQYFGAGTRLSVL.

The chain joins TRBV19 to TRBJ1-5, with 7 bases fitting TRBD1. Looked up from germline, CDR1 is LNHDA and CDR2 is SQIVND (reference sequence). This CDR3 has 15 amino acids. V shed 3 bases, J shed 2 bases, and the junction held 4 bases outside the gene matches. The CDR3 is CASSIHTGGNQPQHF. The CDR3 bases are TGTGCCAGTAGTATCCACACAGGGGGCAATCAGCCCCAGCATTTT. Based on the CDR3 plus reference TRBV19 and TRBJ1-5, the full variable domain is DGGITQSPKYLFRKEGQNVTLSCEQNLNHDAMYWYRQDPGQGLRLIYYSQIVNDFQKGDIAEGYSVSREKKESFPLTVTSAQKNPTAFYLCASSIHTGGNQPQHFGDGTRLSIL.

This chain links TRBV28 with TRBJ2-7; D may be TRBD1 or TRBD2 (5 bases each). Germline V gene sequence: CDR1 MDHEN, CDR2 SYDVKM. The V end was cut by 11 bases, the J end by 6 bases, with 14 bases between. This CDR3 has 11 amino acids. CDR3 nucleotides: TGTGCCTCCATTTCCGGGGCCGAGCAGTACTTC. It encodes CASISGAEQYF.

In DNA, the CDR3 is TGTGCCAGCAGCAGGACCCCGACCGGGGAGCTGTTTTTT. Residues: CASSRTPTGELFF. This chain joins TRBV7-2 and TRBJ2-2; D is unclear. Germline CDR1 reads SGHTA; CDR2 reads FQGNSA. This CDR3 comprises 13 residues. V was clipped by 5 bases and J by 5 bases, with 9 bases between them.

The chain combines TRBV9 with TRBJ1-1; D gene ambiguous. V was pared by 0 bases and J by 1 base, with 10 bases between. Germline loops: CDR1 SGDLS, CDR2 YYNGEE. The CDR3 has 15 residues. CDR3 region: CASSVVLSANTEAFF. The DNA for the CDR3 is TGTGCCAGCAGCGTAGTCCTCTCAGCGAACACTGAAGCTTTCTTT.